This T cell receptor (beta chain) is from a study of T-cell reconstitution after alpha-beta-depleted transplantation in children. Using unique molecular identifiers, the investigators prepared the TCRbeta library. TCRdb re-called the PCR reads through MiXCR, storing one row per CDR3 protein. The sample lists about 400,000 distinct CDR3 sequences, about an eighth occurring once. The CDR3 consists of 18 residues. Germline V gene lookup returns CDR1 LNHDA and CDR2 SQIVND (reference sequence). J gave up 6 bases and V 9 bases, and 18 bases lay outside the gene matches. This chain joins TRBV19 and TRBJ2-1; 12 positions match TRBD2. The sequencing here drew on PBMCs, taken from the stem cell graft. This clonotype was sampled from a human donor who donated a stem cell graft to a child with Fanconi anemia. The CDR3, as DNA: TGTGCCAGCCGAGGGGGCCAACTAGCGGGGGGCCCGACCAATGAGCAGTTCTTC. Translation gives CASRGGQLAGGPTNEQFF.